Listed here is a single TCR beta chain. The antigen remains unidentified. These data belong to a study of human thymus T cells. General study points: The related literature has documented a marked overlap of thymic repertoires among unrelated individuals. Across thymic and blood repertoires, the usage of V and J genes appeared to be biased.

Resections obtained during corrective heart surgery supplied the thymus tissue. Immunologically healthy infants in Finland undergoing congenital heart defect surgery were the donors. V was shortened by 1 base and J by 0 bases, with 7 bases between the two germline ends. CDR1 is SGHDT and CDR2 is YYEEEE in the germline V gene. The CDR3 has 14 residues. Method: immunoSEQ multiplex PCR; TCRdb's copy keeps in-frame clones and lacks some. The data contain about 130,000 clones, over 85% of them singletons. This TCR came from a boy younger than two with a congenital heart defect but otherwise immunologically healthy. Sequencing used thymus tissue. The chain couples TRBV5-6 to TRBJ1-1; D not certain. The DNA of the CDR3 is TGTGCCAGCAGCTTGAAAGCTATGAACACTGAAGCTTTCTTT. Its protein is CASSLKAMNTEAFF.